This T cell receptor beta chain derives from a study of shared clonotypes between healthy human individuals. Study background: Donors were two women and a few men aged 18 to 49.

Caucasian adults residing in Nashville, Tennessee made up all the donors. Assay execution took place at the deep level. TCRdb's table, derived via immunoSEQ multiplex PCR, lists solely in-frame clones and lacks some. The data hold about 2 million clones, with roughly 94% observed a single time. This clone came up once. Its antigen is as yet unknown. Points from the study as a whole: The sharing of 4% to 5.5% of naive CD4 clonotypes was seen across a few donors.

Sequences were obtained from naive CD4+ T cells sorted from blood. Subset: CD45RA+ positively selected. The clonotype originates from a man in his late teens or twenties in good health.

The CDR3 reads CAISERGATSTDTQYF. The CDR3 bases are TGTGCCATCAGTGAGAGGGGTGCTACTAGCACAGATACGCAGTATTTT. The chain recombines TRBV10-3 with TRBJ2-3; tentatively, D is TRBD1 (5 bases). Per germline, CDR1 ENHRY and CDR2 SYGVKD. V lost 2 bases and J 0 bases, leaving 12 bases between the germline ends. This CDR3 spans 16 amino acids.